This T cell receptor beta chain was profiled in a study of blood T cell repertoires in COVID-19. Study overall: The origin of the acute and convalescent COVID-19 samples was the United States, Italy and Spain. Sample material is recorded as cDNA or gDNA derived from T cells, B-cell-depleted T cells, or PBMCs.

J lost 3 bases, V lost 3 bases, and 9 bases had no gene match. From germline, CDR1 is SEHNR and CDR2 FQNEAQ (reference sequence). This CDR3 has 16 residues. Source study methods: Reference gene primer amplification yielded estimated nucleated cell counts. Profiling relied on immunoSEQ multiplex PCR, and the TCRdb table lists in-frame clones only, not all of them. V and J calls and clone size follow that table, whereas D and trimming were derived from the DNA. Of around 100,000 clones listed, 70% to 90% are singletons. This clonotype was sampled from a human donor in a cohort sampled during active COVID-19. The chain is built from TRBV7-9 and TRBJ1-2, with 8 nucleotides matching TRBD1. Input material: peripheral blood. The CDR3 DNA follows: TGTGCCAGCAGCTTGGTTCAGGGACAGGTCTACTATGGCTACACCTTC. Protein: CASSLVQGQVYYGYTF.